Below are 14 T cell receptor beta chains sequenced from a single sample in a study of blood T cell repertoires in COVID-19. TCRdb's table, derived via immunoSEQ multiplex PCR, lists solely in-frame clones and lacks some. The data show about 52,000 clones, 81% seen once. The sample was peripheral blood. The receptor source for this set is a woman aged 80 or over with COVID-19, enrolled during active disease.

This chain links TRBV3-1 (or the pseudogene TRBV3-2) with TRBJ2-1; TRBD2 matches at 11 bases. There are 14 residues in the CDR3. From germline, CDR1 is LGHDT and CDR2 YNNKEL (reference sequence). V dropped 8 bases and J dropped 4; count of bases not matched to a gene: 4. In nucleotides, the CDR3 is TGTGCCAGCGGGACTAGCGGCCAGTACAATGAGCAGTTCTTC. This sequence encodes CASGTSGQYNEQFF.

The gene calls are TRBV6-5 and TRBJ1-6, with TRBD1 identical over 8 bases. V lost 10 bases and J lost 9; bases outside the gene matches: 8. The germline CDR1 and CDR2 sequences are MNHEY and SVGAGI. The CDR3 length is 13 residues. The CDR3 region is CATWLTGGSPLHF. DNA of the CDR3: TGTGCCACCTGGTTAACAGGGGGTTCACCCCTCCACTTT.

Points on this clone: This may come from a read error, since a much larger clone is one base off. This chain uses TRBV27 with TRBJ1-1, with D tentatively TRBD1 (6 bases). Germline CDR1 is MNHEY and CDR2 is SMNVEV (reference sequence). CDR3 length: 15 amino acids. The V end was cut by 6 bases, the J end by 6 bases, with 20 bases between. The DNA of the CDR3 is TGTGCCAGCAGGTCTCTGGAACAGGGTGTCCCTGAAGCTTTCTTT. It yields the protein CASRSLEQGVPEAFF.

J is TRBJ2-1 and V is TRBV7-9; D not certain. This CDR3 has 13 amino acids. CDR1 is SEHNR and CDR2 is FQNEAQ in the germline V gene (reference sequence). The V and J ends lost 1 base and 3 bases respectively, with 4 bases between them. The CDR3 sequence is CASSLGLYNEQFF. The CDR3 nucleotides are TGTGCCAGCAGCTTAGGACTCTACAATGAGCAGTTCTTC.

CDR3 sequence reads: CASSGDRGNQPQHF. In DNA, the CDR3 is TGTGCCAGCTCTGGGGACAGGGGGAATCAGCCCCAGCATTTT. The chain joins TRBV19 to TRBJ1-5; TRBD1 matches 11 bases. The CDR3 runs 14 residues. The J segment lost 4 bases and the V segment lost 9 bases, leaving 5 bases of the junction unmatched. Germline CDR1 is LNHDA and CDR2 is SQIVND (reference sequence).

The chain combines TRBV7-9 with TRBJ2-1; possible D gene TRBD2, 5 bases. The CDR3 covers 15 residues. Germline values: CDR1 SEHNR, CDR2 FQNEAQ (reference sequence). V was shortened by 0 bases and J by 5 bases, with 11 bases between the two germline ends. As DNA, the CDR3 is TGTGCCAGCAGCTTAGCGGGAGTTAAAGACAATGAGCAGTTCTTC. Protein product: CASSLAGVKDNEQFF. Together with reference TRBV7-9 and TRBJ2-1, the CDR3 gives the full variable domain: DTGVSQNPRHKITKRGQNVTFRCDPISEHNRLYWYRQTLGQGPEFLTYFQNEAQLEKSRLLSDRFSAERPKGSFSTLEIQRTEQGDSAMYLCASSLAGVKDNEQFFGPGTRLTVL.

As DNA, the CDR3 is TGTGCCTGGAGACGGTTTAATAATGAAAAACTGTTTTTT. Translation: CAWRRFNNEKLFF. The rearrangement links TRBV30 to TRBJ1-4, with D hard to call. V lost 3 bases and J lost 4, with 9 bases in between. The CDR3 contains 13 residues. CDR1 GTSNPN and CDR2 SVGIG come from the germline V gene (reference sequence).

The chain uses TRBV4-1 and TRBJ2-1, with 12 bases that match TRBD2. The CDR3 consists of 17 residues. CDR1 is MGHRA and CDR2 is YSYEKL in the germline V gene. J was trimmed by 0 bases and V by 3 bases; bases with no gene match: 3. CDR3 bases: TGCGCCAGCAGCCAGGGGACTAGCGGGTTCTCCTACAATGAGCAGTTCTTC. Protein sequence: CASSQGTSGFSYNEQFF.

This clone showed up just a few times. In DNA form, the CDR3 reads TGTGCCAGCAGTTACACCCTGAGTAGCACAGATACGCAGTATTTT. This gives the protein CASSYTLSSTDTQYF. The V call is TRBV6-5, the J call TRBJ2-3; the D is unclear. The CDR3 covers 15 residues. Trimming took 2 bases from V and 0 from J, leaving 9 bases between them. The V gene's germline CDR1 is MNHEY and CDR2 SVGAGI.

V and J are TRBV28 and TRBJ1-2; 8 bases are shared with TRBD1. Per germline, CDR1 MDHEN and CDR2 SYDVKM. The CDR3 has 16 residues. The junction had 10 bases not matched to a gene; V was cut back by 6 bases and J by 1 base. The DNA of the CDR3 is TGTGCCAGCAGCCAAAGACAGGGGAACTATAACTATGGCTACACCTTC. It translates to CASSQRQGNYNYGYTF.

The J gene is TRBJ2-4, the V gene TRBV5-1; TRBD1 might be the D (5 bases). Per germline, CDR1 SGHRS and CDR2 YFSETQ. The V gene lost 5 bases and the J gene lost 0 bases, with 12 bases spanning the gap. The CDR3 spans 15 residues. CDR3 sequence reads: CASRGASGAKNIQYF. The CDR3 DNA sequence: TGCGCCAGCAGAGGGGCTAGTGGAGCCAAAAACATTCAGTACTTC.

The CDR3 DNA is TGCGCCAGCAGCCAACGGCTCCCCGGGACAGGGCTTTCTGGAAACACCATATATTTT. As protein: CASSQRLPGTGLSGNTIYF. This chain connects TRBV4-1 to TRBJ1-3; 9 positions agree with TRBD1. Germline assignment: CDR1 MGHRA and CDR2 YSYEKL. The trim removed 2 bases at V and 1 base at J, leaving 12 bases unmatched. There are 19 residues in the CDR3.

The genes are TRBV5-1 and TRBJ2-7; 9 bases line up with TRBD2. From germline, CDR1 is SGHRS and CDR2 YFSETQ. The CDR3 is made up of 14 amino acids. With V trimmed by 6 bases and J by 1 base, 5 bases remained unmatched. The DNA of the CDR3 is TGCGCCAGCACCGCTAGCGGGGCGTCCTACGAGCAGTACTTC. This codes for CASTASGASYEQYF. The full variable domain, in which reference TRBV5-1 and TRBJ2-7 provide the parts outside the CDR3, is KAGVTQTPRYLIKTRGQQVTLSCSPISGHRSVSWYQQTPGQGLQFLFEYFSETQRNKGNFPGRFSGRQFSNSRSEMNVSTLELGDSALYLCASTASGASYEQYFGPGTRLTVT.

The chain carries TRBV7-2 and TRBJ2-5; 13 nucleotides match TRBD2. Germline V CDR1 and CDR2: SGHTA, FQGNSA. Trimming cost V 5 bases and J 5 bases; bases outside gene matches: 5. This CDR3 contains 15 residues. For the CDR3, the DNA is TGTGCCAGCAGCCTCTTACTAGCGGGAGGGGAGACCCAGTACTTC. Its protein is CASSLLLAGGETQYF. Variable domain in full (rest from reference TRBV7-2 and TRBJ2-5): GAGVSQSPSNKVTEKGKDVELRCDPISGHTALYWYRQSLGQGLEFLIYFQGNSAPDKSGLPSDRFSAERTGGSVSTLTIQRTQQEDSAVYLCASSLLLAGGETQYFGPGTRLLVL.